The 6 T cell receptor beta chains in this list originate from one sample, sequenced in a study of shared clonotypes between healthy human individuals. Naive CD8 cells lacked CD45RO, underwent positive selection for CCR7 and left out terminally differentiated effector memory CD45RA+ cells. The repertoire was sequenced with immunoSEQ multiplex PCR; TCRdb's copy has only in-frame clones and lacks some. In the table there are around 1.9 million clones, around 93% of which are singletons. The sequencing sample was made of naive CD8+ T cells from PBMCs. The receptors shown here come from a man aged 18 to 35 in good health. Some clones in this sample may be carry-over from other donors' samples.

The rearrangement joins TRBV5-5 to TRBJ2-4; D is ambiguous. The CDR3 totals 16 residues. The germline CDR1 and CDR2 sequences are SGHKS and YYEKEE (reference sequence). Trimming cost V 4 bases and J 0 bases, with 14 bases left between them. The CDR3 DNA reads TGTGCCAGCAGCCCAACGTACAGCTTAGCCAAAAACATTCAGTACTTC. The encoded protein is CASSPTYSLAKNIQYF.

The V and J genes are TRBV9 and TRBJ2-3; 10 bases are a match to TRBD2. There are 16 residues in the CDR3. Germline assignment: CDR1 SGDLS and CDR2 YYNGEE. V dropped 4 bases and J dropped 5; count of bases not matched to a gene: 10. CDR3 region: CASSPSGRAWGDTQYF. The CDR3 nucleotides are TGTGCCAGCAGCCCAAGCGGGAGGGCCTGGGGAGATACGCAGTATTTT.

V usage is TRBV9 and J usage is TRBJ2-5; no clear D gene. In germline, CDR1 is SGDLS, CDR2 YYNGEE. Trimming cost V 0 bases and J 7 bases, with 13 bases left between them. The CDR3 is 14 amino acids. The CDR3 DNA is TGTGCCAGCAGCGTAGGCCCCGGGCCGGCGACCCAGTACTTC. Translating it yields CASSVGPGPATQYF.

The rearrangement links TRBV11-2 to TRBJ2-1, with 8 bases aligning to TRBD2. The germline CDR1 and CDR2 sequences are SGHAT and FQNNGV. Germline trimming cut 5 bases from V and 3 bases from J; bases unmatched to any gene: 12. The CDR3 spans 17 residues. The CDR3 spells CASSAYLGREVYNEQFF. The CDR3 DNA reads as TGTGCCAGCAGCGCTTATTTAGGGCGGGAGGTCTACAATGAGCAGTTCTTC.

V gene TRBV7-7 combines with J gene TRBJ2-5; D remains ambiguous. Trimming stripped 1 base from V and 1 base from J, with 13 bases between. Germline lookup yields CDR1 SSHAT and CDR2 FNYEAQ (reference sequence). The CDR3 has 16 amino acids. The CDR3 region has the DNA TGTGCCAGCAGCTTAGTACCTGGGTTAGCCCAAGAGACCCAGTACTTC. This encodes CASSLVPGLAQETQYF.

The rearrangement uses TRBV6-5 and TRBJ2-7; TRBD1 might be the D (5 bases). V lost 8 bases to trimming and J lost 3 bases, with 20 bases between them. The CDR3 sequence is 15 residues long. Germline values: CDR1 MNHEY, CDR2 SVGAGI. As DNA, the CDR3 is TGTGCCAGCGTCGACCTAGTTCTAGGGGTCTACGAGCAGTACTTC. Residues: CASVDLVLGVYEQYF.